The present TCR beta chain was sequenced within a study of response to subunit inactivated influenza vaccine. Study outcomes and limitations: The authors offered the suggestion that each seasonal influenza vaccination recruits few new T cells.

The V gene's germline CDR1 is MNHEY and CDR2 SVGAGI. Trimming removed 4 bases from V and 3 bases from J, with 13 bases in between. The CDR3 is 14 residues long. This clonotype showed up just a few times. Its antigen is unidentified. TCRdb independently ran MiXCR on the RT-PCR reads; one entry per CDR3 protein. The sample holds around 520,000 distinct CDR3 sequences, about 25% seen once. This sequence was found in a man in his forties or fifties who received an inactivated influenza vaccine. The sample consisted of CD4+ T cells sorted from PBMCs, taken about 5 days after vaccination. The chain couples TRBV6-5 to TRBJ2-7; maybe TRBD1 (6 bases). Here the CDR3 DNA reads TGTGCCAGCAGTTCTTCCGGGACAAACTACGAGCAGTACTTC. Translated: CASSSSGTNYEQYF.